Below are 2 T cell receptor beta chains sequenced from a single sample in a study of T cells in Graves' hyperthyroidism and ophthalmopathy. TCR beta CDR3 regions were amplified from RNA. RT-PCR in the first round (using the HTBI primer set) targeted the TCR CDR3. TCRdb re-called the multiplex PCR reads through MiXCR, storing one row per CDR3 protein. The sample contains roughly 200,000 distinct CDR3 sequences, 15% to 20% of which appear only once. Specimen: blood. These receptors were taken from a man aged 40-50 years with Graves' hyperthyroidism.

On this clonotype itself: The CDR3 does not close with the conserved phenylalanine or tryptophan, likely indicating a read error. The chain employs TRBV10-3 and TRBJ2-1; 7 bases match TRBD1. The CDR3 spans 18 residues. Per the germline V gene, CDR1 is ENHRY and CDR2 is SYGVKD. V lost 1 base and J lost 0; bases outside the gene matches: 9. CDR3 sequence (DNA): TGTGCCATCAGTGAGTATTGGCTAAGGGACAGCTCCTACAATGAGCAGTTCATC. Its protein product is CAISEYWLRDSSYNEQFI.

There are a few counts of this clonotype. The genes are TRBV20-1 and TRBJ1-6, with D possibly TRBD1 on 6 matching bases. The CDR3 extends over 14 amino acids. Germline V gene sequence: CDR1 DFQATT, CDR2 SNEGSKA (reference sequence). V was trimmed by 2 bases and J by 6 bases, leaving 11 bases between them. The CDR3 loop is CSARPPRGNSPLHF. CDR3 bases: TGCAGTGCTAGACCCCCCAGGGGTAATTCACCCCTCCACTTT.